This TCR beta chain was recovered during a study of post-analysis software for immune sequencing data. In the study overall: Both relapsing-remitting and secondary progressive multiple sclerosis featured among the disease courses, as did progressive-relapsing multiple sclerosis.

As for this clonotype: Its antigen is currently unknown.

Regarding the study as a whole: The study found TRBV5-6, TRBV5-1 and TRBV20-1 among a handful of TRBV segments more frequent in patients than controls. Relative to controls, patients with multiple sclerosis showed significantly lower normalized Chao1 diversity. By F measure, strong co-clustering occurred among samples prepared in the same batch.

The germline gives CDR1 SGHRS, CDR2 YFSETQ. The junction had 6 bases not matched to a gene; V was cut back by 2 bases and J by 1 base. The length of the CDR3 is 17 residues. Unique molecular identifiers were carried by the TCR beta cDNA libraries. Yield was 450,000 to 650,000 cDNA molecules from 1 to 10 million T cells. TCRdb analysed the PCR reads with MiXCR anew, one entry per CDR3 protein. The data show hundreds of thousands of distinct CDR3 sequences, with 25% to 30% seen just once and around 0.56% held by the top ten. V and J are TRBV5-1 and TRBJ1-1; 12 nucleotides line up with TRBD1. This TCR derives from a girl under 18 with multiple sclerosis. The sample comprised blood. In nucleotides, the CDR3 is TGCGCCAGCAGCTTTTACCGGGACAGGGGGCGGAACACTGAAGCTTTCTTT. This sequence encodes CASSFYRDRGRNTEAFF.